The 3 T cell receptor beta chains listed next were all sequenced from one sample in a study of beta chain features in type 1 diabetes. Sequencing targeted expressed TCRB transcripts, as all isolated RNA had been reverse transcribed. This table comes from immunoSEQ multiplex PCR, and its TCRdb copy is limited to in-frame clones, with some not included. The table shows 300,000 to 450,000 clones, with roughly an eighth occurring only once. The material sequenced was naive CD4+ T cells from blood. The receptors shown here come from a man in his late teens or twenties in good health.

This clone was seen more than once but under ten times. The chain has TRBV4-3 and TRBJ1-1, with unresolved D. V shed 2 bases and J shed 4 bases, with 8 bases lying between them. The germline V gene has CDR1 LGHNA and CDR2 YSLEER. This CDR3 region has 13 residues. The CDR3 sequence is CASSQPGVTEAFF. The CDR3 nucleotides are TGCGCCAGCAGCCAACCGGGAGTCACTGAAGCTTTCTTT.

This clone has only a few counts. The sample contains more than one DNA sequence encoding this CDR3. The rearrangement links TRBV30 to TRBJ1-5; D not resolved. The CDR3 has 13 residues. CDR1 is GTSNPN and CDR2 is SVGIG in the germline V gene (reference sequence). Deletions cut 0 bases from V and 5 bases from J, with 8 bases between. CDR3 residues: CAWSVFSYQPQHF. The CDR3 DNA follows: TGTGCCTGGAGTGTTTTTTCGTATCAGCCCCAGCATTTT.

V and J are TRBV7-9 and TRBJ1-5; the D is unclear. Per germline, CDR1 SEHNR and CDR2 FQNEAQ (reference sequence). The V end was cut by 3 bases, the J end by 0 bases, with 18 bases between. The CDR3 has 18 residues. The DNA of the CDR3 is TGTGCCAGCAGCTTGGGAGGGCAGGACCCTTATAGCAATCAGCCCCAGCATTTT. Its translation is CASSLGGQDPYSNQPQHF.